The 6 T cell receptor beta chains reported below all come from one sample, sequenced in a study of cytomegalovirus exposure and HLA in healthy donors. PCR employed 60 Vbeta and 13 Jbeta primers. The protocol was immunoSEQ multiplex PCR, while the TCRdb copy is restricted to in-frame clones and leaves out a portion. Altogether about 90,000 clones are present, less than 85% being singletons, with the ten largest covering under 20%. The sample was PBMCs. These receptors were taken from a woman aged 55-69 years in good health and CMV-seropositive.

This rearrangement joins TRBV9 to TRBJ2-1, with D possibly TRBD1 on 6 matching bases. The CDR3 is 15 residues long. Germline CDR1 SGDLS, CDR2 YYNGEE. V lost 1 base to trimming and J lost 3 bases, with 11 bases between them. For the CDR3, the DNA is TGTGCCAGCAGCGTATGGGACAATGGCTACAATGAGCAGTTCTTC. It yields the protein CASSVWDNGYNEQFF.

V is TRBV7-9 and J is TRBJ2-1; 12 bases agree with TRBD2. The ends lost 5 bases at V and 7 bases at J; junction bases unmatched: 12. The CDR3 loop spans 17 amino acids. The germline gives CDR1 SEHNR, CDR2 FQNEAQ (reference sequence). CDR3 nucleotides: TGTGCCAGCAGCACTGTTCTAGCGGGAGGGCCGAAAAATGAGCAGTTCTTC. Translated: CASSTVLAGGPKNEQFF. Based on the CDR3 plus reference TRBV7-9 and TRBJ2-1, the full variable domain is DTGVSQNPRHKITKRGQNVTFRCDPISEHNRLYWYRQTLGQGPEFLTYFQNEAQLEKSRLLSDRFSAERPKGSFSTLEIQRTEQGDSAMYLCASSTVLAGGPKNEQFFGPGTRLTVL.

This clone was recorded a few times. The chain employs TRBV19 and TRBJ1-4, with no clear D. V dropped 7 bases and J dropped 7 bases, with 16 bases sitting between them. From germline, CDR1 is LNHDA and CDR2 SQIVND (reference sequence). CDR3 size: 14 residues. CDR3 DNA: TGTGCCAGTATCTCGGAGCCCGCGGGTGAAAAACTGTTTTTT. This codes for CASISEPAGEKLFF.

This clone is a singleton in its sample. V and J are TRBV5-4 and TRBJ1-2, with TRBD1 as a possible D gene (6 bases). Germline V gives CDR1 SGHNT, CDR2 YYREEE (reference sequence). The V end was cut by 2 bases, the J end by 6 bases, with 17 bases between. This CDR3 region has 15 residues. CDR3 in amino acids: CASSFRGSGAHGYTF. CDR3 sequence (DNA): TGTGCCAGCAGCTTTAGAGGGTCAGGGGCTCATGGCTACACCTTC.

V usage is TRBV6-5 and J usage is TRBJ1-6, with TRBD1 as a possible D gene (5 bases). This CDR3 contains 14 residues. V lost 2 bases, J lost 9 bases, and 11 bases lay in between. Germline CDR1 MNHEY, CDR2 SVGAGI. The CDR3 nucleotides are TGTGCCAGCAGTTACGACGGGGGATCTTCACCCCTCCACTTT. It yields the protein CASSYDGGSSPLHF.

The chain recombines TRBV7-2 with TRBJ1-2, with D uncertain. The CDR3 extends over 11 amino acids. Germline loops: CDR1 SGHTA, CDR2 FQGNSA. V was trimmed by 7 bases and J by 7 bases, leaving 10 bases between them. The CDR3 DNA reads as TGTGCCAGCAAGAGGGATGGTGGCTACACCTTC. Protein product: CASKRDGGYTF.